The 18 T cell receptor beta chains given below trace back to one sample, sequenced in a study of blood T cell repertoires in COVID-19. Some clones are missing from TCRdb's copy, which holds only in-frame ones; the method was immunoSEQ multiplex PCR. The sample records 65,000 to 95,000 clones, roughly 90% being singletons. Sequencing was carried out using peripheral blood. These TCRs come from a man in his forties or fifties with active COVID-19.

The chain couples TRBV7-9 to TRBJ2-7; 11 bases are a match to TRBD1. Trimming at V came to 4 bases and at J to 4 bases, leaving 12 bases not matched to a gene. The CDR3 totals 17 residues. Germline loops: CDR1 SEHNR, CDR2 FQNEAQ (reference sequence). CDR3: CASSSSGTGGWGYEQYF. CDR3 nucleotides: TGTGCCAGCAGCTCATCCGGGACAGGGGGTTGGGGATACGAGCAGTACTTC.

The V call is TRBV21-1, the J call TRBJ2-4; the table's D call TRBD2 went unverified against the DNA. TRBV21-1 is a pseudogene locus. The CDR3 covers 15 residues. The CDR3 loop is CASSKPGSTKNIQYF. The CDR3 DNA follows: TGTGCCAGCAGCAAACCGGGGTCAACTAAAAACATTCAGTACTTC.

This chain connects TRBV15 to TRBJ2-5, with 13 bases aligning to TRBD2. The CDR3 extends over 15 amino acids. J gave up 5 bases and V 4 bases, and 4 bases lay outside the gene matches. The germline gives CDR1 LNHNV, CDR2 YYDKDF (reference sequence). Written as DNA, the CDR3 is TGTGCCACCAGCAAAACTAGCGGGGGGGCCGAGACCCAGTACTTC. It yields the protein CATSKTSGGAETQYF.

CDR3 protein: CASSLGTIRNTEAFF. As DNA, the CDR3 is TGTGCCAGCAGTTTGGGGACAATCCGGAACACTGAAGCTTTCTTT. J is TRBJ1-1 and V is TRBV6-8, with a possible D match to TRBD1 (6 bases). From germline, CDR1 is MNHGY and CDR2 SAAAGT. V was clipped by 4 bases and J by 1 base, with 13 bases between them. This CDR3 has 15 amino acids.

The CDR3 sequence: CASSPRGGGSGVGSYNEQFF. DNA for the CDR3: TGTGCCAGCAGTCCCCGAGGTGGGGGGTCCGGGGTGGGCTCCTACAATGAGCAGTTCTTC. V and J are TRBV2 and TRBJ2-1; D perhaps matches TRBD2 (6 bases). V was cut by 5 bases and J by 0 bases, with 26 bases left in between. The CDR3 spans 20 residues. Germline CDR1 is SNHLY and CDR2 is FYNNEI.

J is TRBJ2-3 and V is TRBV18; 11 nucleotides match TRBD2. Germline V gene data show CDR1 as KGHSH and CDR2 as LQKENI. Losses at the gene ends were 11 bases for V and 5 bases for J; bases not matched to a gene: 15. The CDR3 loop spans 16 amino acids. CDR3 protein: CASRLAGSTRGDTQYF. The CDR3 DNA is TGTGCCTCAAGACTAGCGGGGTCTACCAGGGGAGATACGCAGTATTTT.

This clone was seen once. The chain links TRBV2 to TRBJ2-3; D ambiguous. CDR3 size: 12 residues. Deletions cut 0 bases from V and 7 bases from J, with 5 bases between. Germline CDR1 SNHLY, CDR2 FYNNEI. CDR3 amino acids: CASSEARYTQYF. CDR3 in DNA: TGTGCCAGCAGTGAAGCCAGATATACGCAGTATTTT. Full variable domain (missing parts from reference TRBV2 and TRBJ2-3): EPEVTQTPSHQVTQMGQEVILRCVPISNHLYFYWYRQILGQKVEFLVSFYNNEISEKSEIFDDQFSVERPDGSNFTLKIRSTKLEDSAMYFCASSEARYTQYFGPGTRLTVL.

The rearrangement joins TRBV6-2 or TRBV6-3 to TRBJ2-3; the match to TRBD2 covers 12 bases. Germline trimming cut 5 bases from V and 4 bases from J; bases unmatched to any gene: 16. This CDR3 has 19 residues. The germline CDR1 and CDR2 sequences are MNHEY and SVGEGT. In nucleotides, the CDR3 is TGTGCCAGCAGTCCCCTCCTTATTAGACTAGCGGGGGAGGCAGATACGCAGTATTTT. This translates into CASSPLLIRLAGEADTQYF.

The table lists this clone with a count of one. V usage is TRBV7-8 and J usage is TRBJ1-1; D possibly corresponds to TRBD1 (5 bases). Germline V gene data show CDR1 as SGHVS and CDR2 as FQNEAQ. The length of the CDR3 is 16 residues. V gave up 1 base and J gave up 0 bases, with 12 bases separating them. In DNA form, the CDR3 reads TGTGCCAGCAGCTTAGGAGGGCGGGGGATGAACACTGAAGCTTTCTTT. It translates to CASSLGGRGMNTEAFF.

The chain employs TRBV5-1 and TRBJ2-5; TRBD1 is a possible D gene (5 bases). Trimming pared 0 bases from V and 5 bases from J, leaving 8 bases between. The CDR3 length is 13 residues. Germline CDR1 SGHRS, CDR2 YFSETQ. The CDR3: CASSLGQTETQYF. The CDR3 coding sequence is TGCGCCAGCAGCTTGGGACAGACGGAGACCCAGTACTTC.

V usage is TRBV24-1 and J usage is TRBJ2-1; no clear D. The CDR3 length is 15 residues. Germline V gene data show CDR1 as KGHDR and CDR2 as SFDVKD. The ends were cut back, 5 bases at V and 0 bases at J, with 10 bases in the middle. As DNA, the CDR3 is TGTGCCACCAGTGTTGCAGGCAGCTCCTACAATGAGCAGTTCTTC. This gives the protein CATSVAGSSYNEQFF.

A few counts support this clone. The chain joins TRBV20-1 to TRBJ1-1, with D uncertain. This CDR3 region has 14 residues. With 3 bases removed from V and 4 bases from J, the gap between germline ends came to 15 bases. The V gene's germline CDR1 is DFQATT and CDR2 SNEGSKA (reference sequence). The CDR3 DNA follows: TGCAGTGCTAGTGCCGGGTCCCGGGGCACTGAAGCTTTCTTT. Translation gives CSASAGSRGTEAFF.

V gene TRBV6-5 combines with J gene TRBJ2-7, with D tentatively TRBD1 (6 bases). The germline V gene has CDR1 MNHEY and CDR2 SVGAGI. V lost 6 bases and J 2 bases, leaving 17 bases between the germline ends. The CDR3 is 15 residues long. CDR3 residues: CASRAVGGRTYEQYF. For the CDR3, the DNA is TGTGCCAGCAGGGCGGTAGGGGGTCGGACCTACGAGCAGTACTTC.

This chain connects TRBV5-1 to TRBJ2-3; a possible D gene is TRBD2 (5 bases). The CDR3 length is 13 residues. V shed 4 bases and J shed 2 bases, with 8 bases lying between them. From germline, CDR1 is SGHRS and CDR2 YFSETQ. The CDR3 reads CASSVDFTDTQYF. DNA for the CDR3: TGCGCCAGCAGCGTGGACTTCACAGATACGCAGTATTTT.

The chain joins TRBV5-1 to TRBJ2-3, with a possible D match to TRBD1 (6 bases). Germline lookup yields CDR1 SGHRS and CDR2 YFSETQ. V was shortened by 0 bases and J by 2 bases, with 13 bases between the two germline ends. The CDR3 has 16 amino acids. Written as DNA, the CDR3 is TGCGCCAGCAGCTTGGCCGTGCTGGGGGCCACAGATACGCAGTATTTT. This encodes CASSLAVLGATDTQYF.

This clone has just one count. The J gene is TRBJ1-2, the V gene TRBV27, with TRBD1 matching over 7 bases. Germline V CDR1 and CDR2: MNHEY, SMNVEV (reference sequence). Trimming removed 0 bases from V and 7 bases from J; junction bases left unmatched: 5. This CDR3 has 14 residues. The CDR3 here is CASSLSGGGGGYTF. CDR3 DNA: TGTGCCAGCAGTTTATCAGGAGGGGGCGGTGGCTACACCTTC.

The rearrangement uses TRBV28 and TRBJ1-1; 7 bases map to TRBD1. The CDR3 has 13 residues. Germline V gene lookup returns CDR1 MDHEN and CDR2 SYDVKM. With 2 bases clipped from V and 11 bases from J, the junction kept 8 bases outside the gene matches. The CDR3 here is CASSLGGGVGAFF. As DNA, the CDR3 is TGTGCCAGCAGTTTAGGAGGGGGCGTAGGGGCTTTCTTT.

This chain uses TRBV9 with TRBJ2-1; the match to TRBD2 covers 10 bases. The CDR3 spans 16 residues. Trimming at V came to 0 bases and at J to 3 bases, leaving 3 bases not matched to a gene. The germline V gene encodes CDR1 SGDLS and CDR2 YYNGEE. CDR3 in DNA: TGTGCCAGCAGCGTAGTTGGGACTAGCGTCTACAATGAGCAGTTCTTC. It yields the protein CASSVVGTSVYNEQFF.